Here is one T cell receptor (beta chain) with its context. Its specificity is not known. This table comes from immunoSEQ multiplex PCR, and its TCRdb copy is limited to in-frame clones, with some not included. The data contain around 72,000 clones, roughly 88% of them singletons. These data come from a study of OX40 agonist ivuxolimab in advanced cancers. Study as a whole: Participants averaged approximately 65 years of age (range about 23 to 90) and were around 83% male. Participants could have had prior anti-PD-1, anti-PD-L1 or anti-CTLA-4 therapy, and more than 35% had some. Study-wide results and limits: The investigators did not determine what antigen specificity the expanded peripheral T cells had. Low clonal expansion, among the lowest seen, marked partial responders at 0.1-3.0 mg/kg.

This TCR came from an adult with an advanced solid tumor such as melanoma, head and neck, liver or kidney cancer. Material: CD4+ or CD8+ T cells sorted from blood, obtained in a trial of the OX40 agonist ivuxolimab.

The CDR3 sequence: CASSPAGVGNEKLFF. The CDR3 region has the DNA TGTGCCAGCAGCCCCGCGGGGGTGGGTAATGAAAAACTGTTTTTT. This rearrangement joins TRBV7-8 to TRBJ1-4, with D possibly TRBD1 on 5 matching bases. The CDR3 is 15 residues long. Between the trimmed V and J ends, which lost 5 bases and 4 bases, there was a span of 14 bases. Germline assignment: CDR1 SGHVS and CDR2 FQNEAQ.